This T cell receptor beta chain was documented in a study of CD8+CD57+ T cells in acquired aplastic anemia. About the study: Sorted CD4+ and CD8+ cell DNA averaged roughly 3.2 ug.

Looked up from germline, CDR1 is SGHVS and CDR2 is FQNEAQ. Counting both end residues, the CDR3 totals 13 amino acids. Findings and limits, study-wide: No significant patient-versus-control difference appeared in CD8+ Simpson's diversity.

A remark on this clonotype: The target antigen is unknown. The conserved final phenylalanine or tryptophan is absent from the CDR3, which likely points to a read error. It is unclear where the CDR3 begins or ends on the DNA, so no DNA is shown, and the CDR3 is as TCRdb lists it.

The template for TCR beta VDJ and CDR3 sequence profiling was genomic DNA. A single record per CDR3 protein comes from TCRdb applying MiXCR to the reads. The sample has roughly 250,000 distinct CDR3 sequences; around 82% are singletons. By flow cytometry, patients selected for sequencing had shown an expansion of CD8+CD57+ cells. The clonotype originates from a human donor with aplastic anemia. Sequenced sample: sorted CD4+, CD8+, or CD8+CD57+ T cells (not recorded which) from PBMCs. The V and J genes are TRBV7-8 and TRBJ2-3; TRBD1 reflects the table's D call only, with no check against the DNA. CDR3 in amino acids: CASSHARDSTLSE.